This entry concerns a single T cell receptor (beta chain). These data originate in a study of blood T cell repertoires in COVID-19. Germline CDR1 reads LGHNA; CDR2 reads YNFKEQ. This CDR3 region has 16 residues. Trimming shortened V by 4 bases and J by 11 bases, and 21 bases separated the two germline ends. Clones were sequenced by immunoSEQ multiplex PCR, and TCRdb holds only the in-frame ones, with some missing. In the table there are about 62,000 clones, more than 80% of which are singletons. The source material was peripheral blood. The chain employs TRBV4-2 and TRBJ1-6; D possibly corresponds to TRBD1 (5 bases). The source of this sequence is an elderly woman with acute or convalescent COVID-19. CDR3 sequence: CASSRIGHLLGPPLHF. CDR3 bases: TGTGCCAGCAGCCGCATTGGTCACTTATTGGGGCCACCCCTCCACTTT.